These 26 T cell receptor beta chains were sequenced from one sample in a study of chemoradiotherapy in HPV16-positive cancers. Measured with immunoSEQ multiplex PCR; TCRdb has only the in-frame clones, and not every one. Among roughly 1,200 clones listed, 82% were seen once. Specimen: tumor tissue, collected from a patient who underwent chemoradiotherapy. These receptors all come from a human donor with HPV-associated anogenital cancer.

The chain employs TRBV19 and TRBJ1-2, with 7 bases that match TRBD1. Germline V gives CDR1 LNHDA, CDR2 SQIVND (reference sequence). V lost 9 bases to trimming and J lost 0 bases; unmatched junction nucleotides: 7. This CDR3 contains 14 residues. CDR3 in amino acids: CASKDRTTNYGYTF. In DNA form, the CDR3 reads TGTGCCAGCAAGGACAGGACTACTAACTATGGCTACACCTTC.

This clone was picked up a small number of times. The chain combines TRBV11-2 with TRBJ2-7, with D unresolved. The CDR3 loop spans 13 amino acids. Between the trimmed V and J ends, which lost 1 base and 0 bases, there was a span of 4 bases. Germline V gives CDR1 SGHAT, CDR2 FQNNGV. This CDR3 reads CASSLGSSYEQYF. The CDR3 nucleotides are TGTGCCAGCAGCTTAGGCAGCTCCTACGAGCAGTACTTC.

In this sample, this clone turned up once. The rearrangement links TRBV27 to TRBJ2-3; no definite D call. Per germline, CDR1 MNHEY and CDR2 SMNVEV (reference sequence). CDR3 size: 14 residues. Trimming pared 6 bases from V and 2 bases from J, leaving 12 bases between. CDR3 coding DNA: TGTGCCAGCAGCCCTGGCTCATACACAGATACGCAGTATTTT. Residues: CASSPGSYTDTQYF.

V gene TRBV10-3 combines with J gene TRBJ1-1, with D perhaps TRBD1 (6 bases). V was pared by 6 bases and J by 1 base, with 6 bases between. This CDR3 region has 12 residues. Germline loops: CDR1 ENHRY, CDR2 SYGVKD. The DNA of the CDR3 is TGTGCCATCAGACAGGGGAACACTGAAGCTTTCTTT. This sequence encodes CAIRQGNTEAFF.

For the CDR3, the DNA is TGTGCCAGCATACAGGGGAACAATCAGCCCCAGCATTTT. Translated, it gives CASIQGNNQPQHF. This rearrangement joins TRBV6-1 to TRBJ1-5; TRBD1 matches at 7 bases. Losses at the gene ends were 7 bases for V and 3 bases for J; bases not matched to a gene: 3. This CDR3 is 13 amino acids long. Germline lookup yields CDR1 MNHNS and CDR2 SASEGT.

The CDR3 protein is CASSLDRGLYEQYF. In nucleotides, the CDR3 is TGTGCCAGCAGCTTGGACAGGGGGCTTTACGAGCAGTACTTC. The chain is built from TRBV7-4 and TRBJ2-7; 11 positions agree with TRBD1. Trimming at V came to 3 bases and at J to 4 bases, leaving 2 bases not matched to a gene. This CDR3 is built from 14 residues. The V gene's germline CDR1 is SGHVT and CDR2 SQSDAQ.

The rearrangement joins TRBV6-6 to TRBJ1-6, with 9 bases matching TRBD1. The germline CDR1 and CDR2 sequences are MNHNY and SVGAGI (reference sequence). The CDR3 has 15 amino acids. The V gene end was trimmed by 0 bases and the J gene end by 7 bases; junction bases not matched to a gene: 1. CDR3 nucleotide sequence: TGTGCCAGCAGTTACTCCGGGACAGGGAATTCACCCCTCCACTTT. Its protein product is CASSYSGTGNSPLHF.

The rearrangement joins TRBV5-1 to TRBJ1-5; 7 positions agree with TRBD1. The ends lost 4 bases at V and 5 bases at J; junction bases unmatched: 9. Germline lookup yields CDR1 SGHRS and CDR2 YFSETQ. CDR3 size: 15 residues. CDR3 DNA sequence: TGCGCCAGCAGCCAAGCAGGGGACAGATATCAGCCCCAGCATTTT. This codes for CASSQAGDRYQPQHF.

This chain links TRBV5-1 with TRBJ1-1, with a weak D call TRBD1 (6 bases). The CDR3 has 14 amino acids. V was pared by 5 bases and J by 1 base, with 12 bases between. Germline values: CDR1 SGHRS, CDR2 YFSETQ. CDR3 sequence (DNA): TGCGCCAGCAGTTATTCAGGGGCGAACACTGAAGCTTTCTTT. It encodes CASSYSGANTEAFF.

The rearrangement uses TRBV6-6 and TRBJ1-1; the D gene is possibly TRBD1 (6 bases). V was shortened by 6 bases and J by 0 bases, with 11 bases between the two germline ends. The CDR3 is 14 residues long. CDR1 is MNHNY, CDR2 SVGAGI, per germline (reference sequence). For the CDR3, the DNA is TGTGCCAGCAGGACAGGAGACTTGAACACTGAAGCTTTCTTT. Encoded protein: CASRTGDLNTEAFF.

A single count supports this clone. This sequence joins TRBV4-1 and TRBJ2-6, with D unresolved. Per germline, CDR1 MGHRA and CDR2 YSYEKL. The CDR3 runs 16 residues. Trimming removed 0 bases from V and 1 base from J, with 7 bases in between. CDR3 DNA: TGCGCCAGCAGCCAAGATCAAGGGTCTGGGGCCAACGTCCTGACTTTC. Translating gives CASSQDQGSGANVLTF.

The rearrangement uses TRBV28 and TRBJ2-2; a weak D match, TRBD1 (6 bases). Germline lookup yields CDR1 MDHEN and CDR2 SYDVKM. This CDR3 is 14 amino acids long. V dropped 7 bases and J dropped 3 bases, with 12 bases sitting between them. The CDR3 DNA follows: TGTGCCAGCAAAGGGGACACCTACACCGGGGAGCTGTTTTTT. Its protein is CASKGDTYTGELFF.

The chain couples TRBV7-9 to TRBJ1-3; D gene unclear. The CDR3 sequence is 16 residues long. Trimming took 2 bases from V and 4 from J, leaving 15 bases between them. Germline loops: CDR1 SEHNR, CDR2 FQNEAQ (reference sequence). The CDR3 bases are TGTGCCAGCAGCTTATCGTTCGGCAGAGCCGGAAACACCATATATTTT. This gives the protein CASSLSFGRAGNTIYF.

This chain uses TRBV7-2 with TRBJ1-1, with TRBD1 as a possible D gene (6 bases). Germline V CDR1 and CDR2: SGHTA, FQGNSA. V shed 3 bases and J shed 1 base, with 9 bases lying between them. The CDR3 has 14 amino acids. In nucleotides, the CDR3 is TGTGCCAGCAGCTTTTCCAGGGGGAACACTGAAGCTTTCTTT. Translating it yields CASSFSRGNTEAFF.

The CDR3 sequence: CASSPDAGTGSTDTQYF. CDR3 sequence (DNA): TGTGCCAGCAGCCCGGACGCCGGGACAGGAAGCACAGATACGCAGTATTTT. The genes are TRBV7-6 and TRBJ2-3, with 8 bases aligning to TRBD1. This CDR3 spans 17 amino acids. V shed 5 bases and J 0 bases; nucleotides not matched to a gene: 10. The germline gives CDR1 SGHVS, CDR2 FNYEAQ.

In this sample, this clone turned up once. The chain recombines TRBV6-5 with TRBJ1-5, with 8 bases that match TRBD1. CDR3 length: 14 amino acids. Germline CDR1 reads MNHEY; CDR2 reads SVGAGI. The junction had 4 bases not matched to a gene; V was cut back by 6 bases and J by 3 bases. In nucleotides, the CDR3 is TGTGCCAGCAGAAACAGGGGGGACAATCAGCCCCAGCATTTT. Translating gives CASRNRGDNQPQHF.

The chain recombines TRBV4-1 with TRBJ2-7, with D perhaps matching TRBD2 (5 bases). CDR1 and CDR2 (germline): MGHRA, YSYEKL. The CDR3 contains 13 residues. Trimming stripped 5 bases from V and 1 base from J, with 9 bases between. The CDR3, as DNA: TGCGCCAGCAGCTGGACTGATTCCTACGAGCAGTACTTC. It specifies CASSWTDSYEQYF.

J is TRBJ2-1 and V is TRBV19; TRBD1 is a possible D gene (8 bases). The CDR3 is 14 amino acids. The V end lost 9 bases, the J end lost 3 bases, and 15 bases lay between the germline ends. Germline V gene lookup returns CDR1 LNHDA and CDR2 SQIVND (reference sequence). The CDR3 spells CASQQGGFYNEQFF. The DNA for the CDR3 is TGTGCCAGCCAACAGGGGGGGTTCTACAATGAGCAGTTCTTC.

This clone is classed as hyperexpanded. J is TRBJ1-1 and V is TRBV9; D uncertain. This CDR3 is 13 amino acids long. The V and J ends lost 4 bases and 3 bases respectively, with 10 bases between them. Germline CDR1 SGDLS, CDR2 YYNGEE. CDR3 nucleotides: TGTGCCAGCAGCTCTCCGGGGTACACTGAAGCTTTCTTT. Its protein is CASSSPGYTEAFF.

The V gene is TRBV27, the J gene TRBJ2-3; D unresolved. The CDR3 loop spans 13 amino acids. V was pared by 6 bases and J by 4 bases, with 11 bases between. Germline CDR1 is MNHEY and CDR2 is SMNVEV (reference sequence). Written as DNA, the CDR3 is TGTGCCAGCAGGCAGACTGGGCCAGATACGCAGTATTTT. Translating it yields CASRQTGPDTQYF.

This chain uses TRBV7-8 with TRBJ1-2; possible D gene TRBD1, 5 bases. Germline lookup yields CDR1 SGHVS and CDR2 FQNEAQ. CDR3 length: 13 amino acids. V was shortened by 4 bases and J by 7 bases, with 13 bases between the two germline ends. In DNA form, the CDR3 reads TGTGCCAGCAGCTGGGCGCAGGGCGGTGGCTACACCTTC. Its translation: CASSWAQGGGYTF.

V and J are TRBV23-1 and TRBJ2-7; TRBD1 aligns across 8 bases. TRBV23-1 is placed among ORFs of uncertain function. V lost 3 bases and J lost 4; bases outside the gene matches: 5. The CDR3 is made up of 14 amino acids. The DNA for the CDR3 is TGCGCCAGCAGTCATCGACAGGGGTTTTACGAGCAGTACTTC. Amino acid sequence: CASSHRQGFYEQYF.

The gene calls are TRBV7-3 and TRBJ2-3; D unclear. Germline V CDR1 and CDR2: SGHTA, FQGTGA. CDR3 size: 16 residues. V lost 1 base and J lost 0, with 11 bases in between. The chain's CDR3 is CASSLKGSLSTDTQYF. In DNA, the CDR3 is TGTGCCAGCAGCTTAAAGGGTAGCCTAAGCACAGATACGCAGTATTTT.

This clone was recorded only once. The chain recombines TRBV7-9 with TRBJ2-1; D is uncertain. CDR3 size: 14 residues. Trimming cost V 3 bases and J 9 bases, with 15 bases left between them. CDR1 SEHNR and CDR2 FQNEAQ come from the germline V gene (reference sequence). The chain's CDR3 is CASSLGNGPSEQFF. As DNA, the CDR3 is TGTGCCAGCAGCTTGGGGAATGGTCCGAGTGAGCAGTTCTTC.

The chain combines TRBV27 with TRBJ2-2, with 7 positions matching TRBD1. There are 16 residues in the CDR3. The germline CDR1 and CDR2 sequences are MNHEY and SMNVEV (reference sequence). With V trimmed by 5 bases and J by 5 bases, 11 bases remained unmatched. In nucleotides, the CDR3 is TGTGCCAGCAGTCCCGACAGGGTACGGAAAACCGGGGAGCTGTTTTTT. Translation: CASSPDRVRKTGELFF.

About this clone itself: One junction end does not reproduce the germline sequence, and a read error may be involved. The V and J genes are TRBV7-1 and TRBJ1-2, with unresolved D. TRBV7-1 is an open reading frame, and its role is uncertain. The CDR3 has 14 amino acids. The CDR3 loop reads CASSPAGRSGGYTF. CDR3 in DNA: TGTGCCAGCAGCCCAGCCGGGAGGTCGGGAGGCTACACCTTC.